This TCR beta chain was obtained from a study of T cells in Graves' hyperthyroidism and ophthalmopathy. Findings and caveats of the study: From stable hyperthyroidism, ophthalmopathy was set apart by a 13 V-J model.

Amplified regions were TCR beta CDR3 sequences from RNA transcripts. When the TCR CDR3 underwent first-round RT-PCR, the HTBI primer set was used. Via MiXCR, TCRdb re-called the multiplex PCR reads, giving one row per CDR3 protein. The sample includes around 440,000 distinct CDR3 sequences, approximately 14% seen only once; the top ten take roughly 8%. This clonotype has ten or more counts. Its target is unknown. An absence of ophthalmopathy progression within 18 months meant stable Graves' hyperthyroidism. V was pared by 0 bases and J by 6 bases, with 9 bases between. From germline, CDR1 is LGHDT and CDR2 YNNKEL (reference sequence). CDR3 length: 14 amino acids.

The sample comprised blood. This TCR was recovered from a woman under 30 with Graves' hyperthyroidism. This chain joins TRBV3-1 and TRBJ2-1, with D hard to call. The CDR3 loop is CASSQEVRSNEQFF. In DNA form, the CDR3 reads TGTGCCAGCAGCCAAGAGGTGCGGTCCAATGAGCAGTTCTTC.